The rows below give T cell receptor beta chains drawn from one sample of a study of monozygotic twins with inflammatory bowel disease. TCRdb re-analyzed the 5' RACE reads; it lists each CDR3 protein once, without DNA. The sample spans some 200,000 distinct CDR3 sequences; the ten largest clones claim approximately 1.6%. Sequencing input: blood. Every receptor here comes from a human donor with ulcerative colitis or Crohn's disease, or a healthy co-twin of an affected twin (not recorded which). Both conserved end residues are part of each CDR3.

V gene	CDR3 length	J gene	CDR3 protein
TRBV5-1	15	TRBJ1-2	CASSFSHGQPYGYTF
TRBV6-1	17	TRBJ1-6	CASNKGDRSSYNSPLHF
TRBV15	14	TRBJ1-5	CATSVDRFDQPQHF
TRBV5-1	15	TRBJ1-1	CASSRGDSLNTEAFF
TRBV5-1	12	TRBJ1-6	CASSVTGSPLHF
TRBV20-1	12	TRBJ1-6	CSADPVGSPLHF
TRBV29-1	13	TRBJ1-1	CSVETDRGAGAFF
TRBV11-3	16	TRBJ2-1	CASSLYGTGAGDEQFF
TRBV11-2	15	TRBJ2-3	CASSLRGVYTDTQYF
TRBV5-1	13	TRBJ2-1	CASSFVENNEQFF
TRBV20-1	12	TRBJ1-1	CSASNSGTEAFF
TRBV12-3/TRBV12-4	15	TRBJ1-4	CASSFLGKANEKLFF
TRBV12-3/TRBV12-4	12	TRBJ1-2	CASKGTAYGYTF
TRBV4-1	16	TRBJ2-7	CASSQGRAEGRYEQYF
TRBV5-1	12	TRBJ2-7	CASSYNMYEQYF
TRBV20-1	14	TRBJ2-7	CSAKGTGDSYEQYF
TRBV2	12	TRBJ2-5	CASSSLLETQYF
TRBV5-1	14	TRBJ2-7	CASSVRQGMDEQYF